This T cell receptor beta chain comes out of a study of blood T cell repertoires in COVID-19. This CDR3 region has 14 residues. Germline V CDR1 and CDR2: LNHDA, SQIVND (reference sequence). V lost 5 bases and J lost 2, with 10 bases in between. Assignment of participants to cohorts was predicated upon participant-reported clinical history. Original data processing: Amplification of reference gene primers provided the estimated nucleated cell counts. The protocol was immunoSEQ multiplex PCR, while the TCRdb copy is restricted to in-frame clones and leaves out a portion. D and trimming come from the DNA, and the V and J calls and clone size come from that table. The table shows about 480,000 clones, with around 85% occurring only once.

The J gene is TRBJ1-5, the V gene TRBV19; the D is unclear. Sequencing was carried out using PBMCs or T cells enriched from blood (not recorded which). This clonotype originated in a woman in her sixties who had recovered from COVID-19. As DNA, the CDR3 is TGTGCCAGTAGTGCGGGAGCGGGCAATCAGCCCCAGCATTTT. Translating it yields CASSAGAGNQPQHF.